Listed below are T cell receptor beta chains from one sample, sequenced in a study of PD-L1 blockade in urothelial cancer. TCRdb's table, derived via immunoSEQ multiplex PCR, lists solely in-frame clones and lacks some. The data hold 95,000 to 150,000 clones, with roughly 82% observed a single time. The sample was PBMCs, taken around atezolizumab (anti-PD-L1) treatment. The receptors stem from a man between 50 and 59 years old with urothelial cancer. Each CDR3 is given with its conserved first and last residue. Fields, in order: clone size, J gene, V gene, D gene, CDR3 DNA, CDR3 protein. D genes are given only for firm matches. Clone size is given for some rows only: seen once, a few or many times, or a class if the clone is expanded.

>few|TRBJ2-5|TRBV30|NA
TGTGCCTGGAGAAACCGGGGAGAGACCCAGTACTTC
CAWRNRGETQYF
>NA|TRBJ1-3|TRBV15|TRBD1
TGTGCCACCAGCAGGGACAGGGGGCTCAACACCATATATTTT
CATSRDRGLNTIYF
>NA|TRBJ1-1|TRBV19|NA
TGTGCCAGTACTAATCCCTCGGGAGGGATATCCCGCACTGAAGCTTTCTTT
CASTNPSGGISRTEAFF
>NA|TRBJ1-5|TRBV27|NA
TGTGCCAGCAGATTGGGGGCTGGGGGTCAGCCCCAGCATTTT
CASRLGAGGQPQHF
>NA|TRBJ2-7|TRBV14|TRBD1
TGTGCCAGCAGCGCAGGACAGGTCACGGCCTACGAGCAGTACTTC
CASSAGQVTAYEQYF
>NA|TRBJ1-6|TRBV5-4|TRBD1
TGTGCCAGCAGCAGCGGGACAGGGCAGACAAGCTCCTATAATTCACCCCTCCACTTT
CASSSGTGQTSSYNSPLHF
>NA|TRBJ1-6|TRBV27|NA
TGTGCCAGCAACCCAACAGGGTTTAACAATTCACCCCTCCACTTT
CASNPTGFNNSPLHF
>NA|TRBJ2-7|TRBV5-1|NA
TGCGCCAGCAGCCAGGGTAGCTCCTACGAGCAGTACTTC
CASSQGSSYEQYF
>NA|TRBJ2-7|TRBV19|NA
TGTGCCAGTAGTACCGGGGGCTACGAGCAGTACTTC
CASSTGGYEQYF
>NA|TRBJ1-3|TRBV28|NA
TGTGCCAGCCATTTCACAGCAGGGGTCAGCTCTGGAAACACCATATATTTT
CASHFTAGVSSGNTIYF
>NA|TRBJ2-3|TRBV6-6|NA
TGTGCCAGCAGTTCCCTCGATACGCAGTATTTT
CASSSLDTQYF
>NA|TRBJ1-6|TRBV18|TRBD1
TGTGCCAGCTCACCACAGGACAGGGATTCACCCCTCCACTTT
CASSPQDRDSPLHF
>NA|TRBJ1-5|TRBV2|TRBD1
TGTGCCAGCAGTGTTTTATTTGGGACAGGGTACCAGCCCCAGCATTTT
CASSVLFGTGYQPQHF
>NA|TRBJ2-1|TRBV7-9|TRBD1
TGTGCCAGCAGCTTAGGGGGACAGGGTATAGACAATGAGCAGTTCTTC
CASSLGGQGIDNEQFF
>few|TRBJ2-7|TRBV19|NA
TGTGCCAGTAGTATATCTCTGAGCTCCTACGAGCAGTACTTC
CASSISLSSYEQYF
>NA|TRBJ2-4|TRBV28|NA
TGTGCCAGTTCGGTGGGGGGAGAAAACATTCAGTACTTC
CASSVGGENIQYF
>NA|TRBJ2-7|TRBV5-1|NA
TGCGCCAGCAGCCTAACGACAGGGGGCCTAGCGGGACCCTACGAGCAGTACTTC
CASSLTTGGLAGPYEQYF
>NA|TRBJ1-1|TRBV19|NA
TGTGCCAGTAGCCTCGGGGGGGCGTTGAACACTGAAGCTTTCTTT
CASSLGGALNTEAFF
>NA|TRBJ2-5|TRBV29-1|NA
TGCAGCGTTGGGGCGCCCCATACGGCCCAGTACTTC
CSVGAPHTAQYF
>NA|TRBJ2-2|TRBV13|TRBD1
TGTGCCAGCAGCTTACGTAAGGGACAGGGGGAAACCGGGGAGCTGTTTTTT
CASSLRKGQGETGELFF
>NA|TRBJ1-6|TRBV30|TRBD1
TGTGCCTGGAGCGGGACAGTTATTAATTCACCCCTCCACTTT
CAWSGTVINSPLHF
>NA|TRBJ2-1|TRBV5-1|TRBD2
TGCGCCAGCAGCTTGTTTAGCGGGAGGCGTCGGGATGAGCAGTTCTTC
CASSLFSGRRRDEQFF
>NA|TRBJ2-7|TRBV28|NA
TGTGCCAGCAGTCCAGCAGGGGCTTTATCCTACGAGCAGTACTTC
CASSPAGALSYEQYF
>NA|TRBJ1-5|TRBV19|TRBD1
TGTGCCAGTAGTCTGACAGGGGATGTCTCGAGTCAGCCCCAGCATTTT
CASSLTGDVSSQPQHF
>NA|TRBJ2-7|TRBV28|NA
TGTGCCAGCAGCCTAGATACTCCTCCCTACGAGCAGTACTTC
CASSLDTPPYEQYF
>NA|TRBJ2-1|TRBV19|TRBD2
TGTGCCAGTAGTCTCCGGTCTGGCGGGAGTATCTACAATGAGCAGTTCTTC
CASSLRSGGSIYNEQFF
>NA|TRBJ1-1|TRBV6-5|NA
TGTGCCAGCAGTTACGCAAGACAGGCAGAAGCTTTCTTT
CASSYARQAEAFF
>NA|TRBJ2-1|TRBV19|TRBD2
TGTGCCAGTAGTATCGGGACTAGCGGGAGTGATGAGCAGTTCTTC
CASSIGTSGSDEQFF
>NA|TRBJ2-3|TRBV5-1|TRBD2
TGCGCCAGCAGCTTTACGACTAGCGGCCCCACAGATACGCAGTATTTT
CASSFTTSGPTDTQYF
>NA|TRBJ1-6|TRBV11-2|NA
TGTGCCAGCAGCCCACGAGGACAGAGCTCCTATAATTTACCCCTCCACTTT
CASSPRGQSSYNLPLHF
>NA|TRBJ2-1|TRBV15|TRBD2
TGTGCCACCAGCAGAGGCGGGAGCTCCTACAATGAGCAGTTCTTC
CATSRGGSSYNEQFF
>NA|TRBJ2-2|TRBV5-1|TRBD2
TGCGCCAGCAGCTTGTCCACTAGCGGGACCGGGGAGCTGTTTTTT
CASSLSTSGTGELFF
>NA|TRBJ2-7|TRBV6-1|TRBD1
TGTGCCAGCAGTGAAACACAGGGGAAGATGTCCTACGAGCAGTACTTC
CASSETQGKMSYEQYF
>NA|TRBJ1-2|TRBV19|TRBD1
TGTGCCAGTAGCGGACAGGGGACAGGGGGATTCTATGGCTACACCTTC
CASSGQGTGGFYGYTF
>NA|TRBJ2-1|TRBV28|NA
TGTGCCAGCAGATTCGGACAGGAGCAGTTCTTC
CASRFGQEQFF
>NA|TRBJ2-7|TRBV27|TRBD1
TGTGCCAGCAGTTTAGGGACAGCGATGACCTACGAGCAGTACTTC
CASSLGTAMTYEQYF
>NA|TRBJ2-3|TRBV2|TRBD1
TGTGCCAGCGCCGGACAGGCTAGCACAGATACGCAGTATTTT
CASAGQASTDTQYF
>NA|TRBJ2-7|TRBV18|TRBD1
TGTGCCAGCTCACCACCCGGGACAGCCTACGAGCAGTACTTC
CASSPPGTAYEQYF
>few|TRBJ1-2|TRBV6-5|NA
TGTGCCAGCAGTTACGTCCTGGAGGGTGGCTACACCTTC
CASSYVLEGGYTF
>NA|TRBJ2-1|TRBV5-1|TRBD2
TGCGCCAGCCAACGGGGGGAGTCTCGAAGCGATGAGCAGTTCTTC
CASQRGESRSDEQFF
>NA|TRBJ2-5|TRBV7-3|TRBD2
TGTGCCAGCAGCCCATCTGGCGGGAGCTGGGAGACCCAGTACTTC
CASSPSGGSWETQYF